Below, 23 T cell receptor beta chains from the same sample are listed, as sequenced in a study of blood T cell repertoires in COVID-19. Using immunoSEQ multiplex PCR, the repertoire was profiled, and TCRdb retains in-frame clones only, with some absent. Among about 120,000 clones listed, more than 75% were seen once. Specimen: peripheral blood. The receptors shown here come from a man aged 55 to 70 with acute or convalescent COVID-19.

The V call is TRBV29-1, the J call TRBJ2-7; D may be TRBD1 (5 bases). There are 11 residues in the CDR3. Per the germline V gene, CDR1 is SQVTM and CDR2 is ANQGSEA. V lost 4 bases to trimming and J lost 4 bases, with 8 bases between them. CDR3 amino acids: CSVAKGYEQYF. The CDR3 nucleotides read TGCAGCGTTGCCAAGGGGTACGAGCAGTACTTC.

The rearrangement links TRBV5-1 to TRBJ1-6, with 8 bases fitting TRBD1. Germline trimming cut 1 base from V and 8 bases from J; bases unmatched to any gene: 8. Germline V CDR1 and CDR2: SGHRS, YFSETQ. The CDR3 contains 16 residues. As DNA, the CDR3 is TGCGCCAGCAGCTTGAGATGGCAGGGGGCTGATTCACCCCTCCACTTT. It is translated as CASSLRWQGADSPLHF.

This chain connects TRBV5-4 to TRBJ2-1, with a tentative D call TRBD2 (6 bases). Germline V gene data show CDR1 as SGHNT and CDR2 as YYREEE (reference sequence). V was cut by 5 bases and J by 1 base, with 19 bases left in between. This CDR3 comprises 17 residues. The CDR3 region has the DNA TGTGCCAGCAGTTCCCCTCTTGGGGCGGGGTCCTACAATGAGCAGTTCTTC. Translated, it gives CASSSPLGAGSYNEQFF.

This chain links TRBV27 with TRBJ1-6; 9 positions agree with TRBD1. The length of the CDR3 is 15 residues. The germline V gene has CDR1 MNHEY and CDR2 SMNVEV (reference sequence). V lost 5 bases to trimming and J lost 8 bases; unmatched junction nucleotides: 7. CDR3 loop: CASSAPGQGDSPLHF. DNA for the CDR3: TGTGCCAGCAGTGCGCCGGGACAGGGAGATTCACCCCTCCACTTT.

V usage is TRBV2 and J usage is TRBJ1-2; TRBD1 is a possible D gene (5 bases). V lost 6 bases, J lost 6 bases, and 14 bases lay in between. This CDR3 is built from 13 residues. Germline loops: CDR1 SNHLY, CDR2 FYNNEI. CDR3 nucleotides: TGTGCCAGCAGACCAGGGCTTGAGGATGGCTACACCTTC. Amino acids: CASRPGLEDGYTF.

V gene TRBV27 combines with J gene TRBJ1-6; a weak D match, TRBD1 (5 bases). The V end lost 6 bases, the J end lost 9 bases, and 15 bases lay between the germline ends. The CDR3 covers 14 residues. Germline CDR1 and CDR2: MNHEY and SMNVEV (reference sequence). DNA of the CDR3: TGTGCCAGCAGCCTCGGGGGAATAACTTCACCCCTCCACTTT. It specifies CASSLGGITSPLHF.

This clone has a single count. This rearrangement joins TRBV19 to TRBJ1-3, with D maybe TRBD1 (5 bases). Germline-derived CDR1 and CDR2 are LNHDA and SQIVND (reference sequence). Deletions cut 4 bases from V and 0 bases from J, with 13 bases between. The CDR3 is made up of 16 amino acids. The CDR3 DNA is TGTGCCAGTAGTAAACAGGCGACAAGCTCTGGAAACACCATATATTTT. This sequence encodes CASSKQATSSGNTIYF.

This chain uses TRBV6-5 with TRBJ1-1; TRBD1 might be the D (6 bases). The CDR3 is made up of 16 amino acids. V was trimmed by 0 bases and J by 4 bases, leaving 15 bases between them. Germline V gene data show CDR1 as MNHEY and CDR2 as SVGAGI. This chain's CDR3 is CASSYSGGALPTEAFF. CDR3 DNA: TGTGCCAGCAGTTACTCGGGGGGGGCACTACCCACTGAAGCTTTCTTT.

This clone showed up just once. The chain links TRBV5-4 to TRBJ2-1, with D perhaps TRBD2 (6 bases). Trimming took off 7 bases at V and 7 bases at J, with 27 bases between the two ends. The CDR3 sequence is 17 residues long. CDR1 is SGHNT, CDR2 YYREEE, per germline (reference sequence). CDR3 region: CASSPSGGLVRANEQFF. CDR3 nucleotide sequence: TGTGCCAGCTCACCATCCGGGGGTCTAGTAAGGGCTAATGAGCAGTTCTTC.

The chain joins TRBV2 to TRBJ1-1; D uncertain. In germline, CDR1 is SNHLY, CDR2 FYNNEI. V lost 4 bases and J lost 1, with 10 bases in between. This CDR3 spans 14 amino acids. CDR3 region: CASSARHQNTEAFF. The CDR3 DNA is TGTGCCAGCAGTGCTCGACACCAGAACACTGAAGCTTTCTTT.

The rearrangement joins TRBV7-9 to TRBJ1-4, with D perhaps matching TRBD1 (5 bases). Trimming took off 6 bases at V and 5 bases at J, with 13 bases between the two ends. Germline CDR1 reads SEHNR; CDR2 reads FQNEAQ (reference sequence). The CDR3 spans 14 residues. Written as DNA, the CDR3 is TGTGCCAGCAGATCACAGGAGCTGAATGAAAAACTGTTTTTT. It codes for CASRSQELNEKLFF.

The rearrangement links TRBV5-6 to TRBJ2-7, with no clear D. Trimming removed 3 bases from V and 6 bases from J, with 10 bases in between. From germline, CDR1 is SGHDT and CDR2 YYEEEE. The CDR3 loop spans 12 amino acids. The chain's CDR3 is CASSSGRSEQYF. Here the CDR3 DNA reads TGTGCCAGCAGCTCGGGTCGGAGCGAGCAGTACTTC.

The chain combines TRBV9 with TRBJ2-1; 8 bases line up with TRBD2. CDR1 and CDR2 (germline): SGDLS, YYNGEE. There are 14 residues in the CDR3. Germline trimming cut 1 base from V and 8 bases from J; bases unmatched to any gene: 5. CDR3 in amino acids: CASSVSGTRDEQFF. As DNA, the CDR3 is TGTGCCAGCAGCGTATCCGGGACTAGGGATGAGCAGTTCTTC.

CDR3 sequence (DNA): TGTGCCAGCAGTTTGGTACAGGGGGTCTGGGAGCAGTACTTC. Residues: CASSLVQGVWEQYF. The genes are TRBV28 and TRBJ2-7, with 8 bases identical to TRBD1. J was trimmed by 7 bases and V by 3 bases; bases with no gene match: 8. The CDR3 runs 14 residues. The germline CDR1 and CDR2 sequences are MDHEN and SYDVKM.

The gene calls are TRBV23-1 and TRBJ2-2, with 9 positions matching TRBD2. TRBV23-1 is flagged as an ORF with uncertain function. V shed 3 bases, J shed 5 bases, and the junction held 7 bases outside the gene matches. The CDR3 sequence is 16 residues long. CDR3 in amino acids: CASSQVAGVATGELFF. In nucleotides, the CDR3 is TGCGCCAGCAGTCAGGTAGCGGGAGTGGCTACCGGGGAGCTGTTTTTT.

The chain recombines TRBV6-5 with TRBJ2-3, with TRBD2 matching over 7 bases. This CDR3 has 15 residues. V shed 2 bases, J shed 1 base, and the junction held 3 bases outside the gene matches. The germline CDR1 and CDR2 sequences are MNHEY and SVGAGI. CDR3 nucleotide sequence: TGTGCCAGCAGTTACAGGCTAGCGGGCACAGATACGCAGTATTTT. Protein product: CASSYRLAGTDTQYF.

The chain combines TRBV9 with TRBJ1-3, with TRBD1 matching 7 bases. With 4 bases clipped from V and 0 bases from J, the junction kept 7 bases outside the gene matches. Germline V gene lookup returns CDR1 SGDLS and CDR2 YYNGEE. The CDR3 is 16 residues long. The CDR3 sequence: CASSLGTASSGNTIYF. CDR3 sequence (DNA): TGTGCCAGCAGCCTAGGGACAGCGAGCTCTGGAAACACCATATATTTT. Supplemented by reference TRBV9 and TRBJ1-3, the full variable domain reads DSGVTQTPKHLITATGQRVTLRCSPRSGDLSVYWYQQSLDQGLQFLIQYYNGEERAKGNILERFSAQQFPDLHSELNLSSLELGDSALYFCASSLGTASSGNTIYFGEGSWLTVV.

In DNA form, the CDR3 reads TGTGCCAGCAGCTTGTTACGCGATTCACCCCTCCACTTT. It translates to CASSLLRDSPLHF. The chain is built from TRBV7-9 and TRBJ1-6, with unresolved D. The V end was cut by 3 bases, the J end by 8 bases, with 8 bases between. Per the germline V gene, CDR1 is SEHNR and CDR2 is FQNEAQ (reference sequence). There are 13 residues in the CDR3.

The chain links TRBV19 to TRBJ2-3, with 8 bases fitting TRBD2. Trimming at V came to 3 bases and at J to 4 bases, leaving 6 bases not matched to a gene. CDR3 length equals 15 residues. Germline V gene data show CDR1 as LNHDA and CDR2 as SQIVND (reference sequence). The CDR3 is CASSIRTSTADTQYF. The CDR3 DNA follows: TGTGCCAGTAGTATCCGGACTAGCACAGCAGATACGCAGTATTTT.

This chain links TRBV24-1 with TRBJ2-3, with 8 bases lining up with TRBD1. The CDR3 is 18 residues long. Losses at the gene ends were 4 bases for V and 2 bases for J; bases not matched to a gene: 13. In germline, CDR1 is KGHDR, CDR2 SFDVKD. As DNA, the CDR3 is TGTGCCACCAGTGACGCGGACCGGGACAGGAAGCACACAGATACGCAGTATTTT. Translating it yields CATSDADRDRKHTDTQYF.

The rearrangement uses TRBV29-1 and TRBJ1-5, with a weak D call TRBD1 (5 bases). Germline V lookup: CDR1 SQVTM, CDR2 ANQGSEA. This CDR3 region has 14 residues. Trimming took off 7 bases at V and 1 base at J, with 14 bases between the two ends. The CDR3 spells CSAVWAGSNQPQHF. In DNA, the CDR3 is TGCAGCGCTGTGTGGGCAGGGAGCAATCAGCCCCAGCATTTT.

The chain recombines TRBV7-3 with TRBJ2-1; 8 nucleotides align to TRBD1. The ends lost 2 bases at V and 8 bases at J; junction bases unmatched: 5. Looked up from germline, CDR1 is SGHTA and CDR2 is FQGTGA. The CDR3 loop spans 14 amino acids. The DNA for the CDR3 is TGTGCCAGCAGCTTAGCCAGGGGGCTCGATGAGCAGTTCTTC. Residues: CASSLARGLDEQFF.

The chain recombines TRBV27 with TRBJ2-1, with 7 bases that match TRBD2. V lost 3 bases to trimming and J lost 6 bases; unmatched junction nucleotides: 14. Germline assignment: CDR1 MNHEY and CDR2 SMNVEV (reference sequence). CDR3 length: 17 amino acids. The CDR3 DNA sequence: TGTGCCAGCAGTTTCCTGCCCCGGCGGGAGTCTTTCAATGAGCAGTTCTTC. It yields the protein CASSFLPRRESFNEQFF.